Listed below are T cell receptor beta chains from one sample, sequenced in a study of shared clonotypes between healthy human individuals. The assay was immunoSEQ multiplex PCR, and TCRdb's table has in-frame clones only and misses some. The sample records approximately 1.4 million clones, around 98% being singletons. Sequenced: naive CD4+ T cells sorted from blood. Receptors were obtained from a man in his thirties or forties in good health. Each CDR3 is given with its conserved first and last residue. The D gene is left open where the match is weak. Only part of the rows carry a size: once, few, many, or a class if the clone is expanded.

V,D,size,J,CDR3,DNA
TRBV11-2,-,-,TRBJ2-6,CASSVEGSGANVLTF,TGTGCCAGCAGCGTAGAGGGCTCTGGGGCCAACGTCCTGACTTTC
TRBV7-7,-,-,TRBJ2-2,CASSSILAGELFF,TGTGCCAGCAGCTCCATTCTAGCAGGGGAGCTGTTTTTT
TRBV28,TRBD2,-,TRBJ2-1,CASSPPLADPYNEQFF,TGTGCCAGCAGTCCACCTCTAGCGGATCCCTACAATGAGCAGTTCTTC
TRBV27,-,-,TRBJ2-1,CASSSTPSSYNEQFF,TGTGCCAGCAGTTCAACTCCAAGCTCCTACAATGAGCAGTTCTTC
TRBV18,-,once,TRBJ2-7,CASSPLSAYEQYF,TGTGCCAGCTCCCCCTTGTCGGCCTACGAGCAGTACTTC
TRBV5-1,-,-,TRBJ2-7,CASKGRDTSYEQYF,TGCGCCAGCAAGGGGAGGGACACCTCCTACGAGCAGTACTTC
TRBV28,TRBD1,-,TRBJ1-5,CASSTGTGMRNQPQHF,TGTGCCAGCAGCACGGGGACAGGGATGAGAAATCAGCCCCAGCATTTT
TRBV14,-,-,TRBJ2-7,CASSQDSGASPHEQYF,TGTGCCAGCAGCCAAGATTCCGGCGCTAGCCCCCACGAGCAGTACTTC
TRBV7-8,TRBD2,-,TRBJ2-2,CASSLGGSGRASGELFF,TGTGCCAGCAGCTTAGGAGGTAGCGGGAGGGCCTCCGGGGAGCTGTTTTTT
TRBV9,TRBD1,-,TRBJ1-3,CASSFTGGSGNTIYF,TGTGCCAGCAGCTTCACAGGGGGCTCAGGAAACACCATATATTTT
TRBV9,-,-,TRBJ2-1,CASSPVRYYNEQFF,TGTGCCAGCAGCCCCGTGAGGTACTACAATGAGCAGTTCTTC
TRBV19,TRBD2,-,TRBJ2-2,CASSLLAGEGTGELFF,TGTGCCAGTAGTCTTCTAGCGGGAGAAGGAACCGGGGAGCTGTTTTTT
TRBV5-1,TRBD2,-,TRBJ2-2,CASSSLAGGPSTGELFF,TGCGCCAGCAGCTCATTAGCGGGAGGGCCGAGCACCGGGGAGCTGTTTTTT
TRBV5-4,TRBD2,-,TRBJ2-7,CASSATSGKGYEQYF,TGTGCCAGCAGCGCTACTAGCGGCAAGGGTTACGAGCAGTACTTC
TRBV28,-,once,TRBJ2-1,CASSFSGFRNEQFF,TGTGCCAGCAGTTTTTCGGGGTTCCGGAATGAGCAGTTCTTC
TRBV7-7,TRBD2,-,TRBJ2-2,CASSLDSGRNTGELFF,TGTGCCAGCAGCTTAGATAGCGGGAGAAACACCGGGGAGCTGTTTTTT
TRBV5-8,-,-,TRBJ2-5,CASSLAGTLLGETQYF,TGTGCCAGCAGCCTGGCCGGGACACTTCTTGGAGAGACCCAGTACTTC
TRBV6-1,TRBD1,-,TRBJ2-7,CAGRRGQGTYEQYF,TGTGCCGGCAGGAGGGGACAGGGCACCTACGAGCAGTACTTC
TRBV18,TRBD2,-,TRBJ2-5,CASSPLTSGKETQYF,TGTGCCAGCTCACCGTTGACTAGCGGTAAAGAGACCCAGTACTTC
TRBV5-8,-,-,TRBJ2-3,CASSLVGRPDTQYF,TGTGCCAGCAGCTTGGTTGGGAGGCCAGATACGCAGTATTTT
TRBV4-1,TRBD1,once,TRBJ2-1,CASSQARQGAYNEQFF,TGCGCCAGCAGCCAAGCTCGACAGGGCGCCTACAATGAGCAGTTCTTC
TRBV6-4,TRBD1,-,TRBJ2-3,CASSVTGVADTQYF,TGTGCCAGCAGTGTTACAGGGGTAGCAGATACGCAGTATTTT
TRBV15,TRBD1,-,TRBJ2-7,CATSSPDRGSVYEQYF,TGTGCCACCAGCAGCCCGGACAGGGGGTCGGTCTACGAGCAGTACTTC
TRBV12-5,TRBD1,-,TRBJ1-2,CASANDRANYGYTF,TGTGCTAGTGCCAACGACAGGGCTAACTATGGCTACACCTTC
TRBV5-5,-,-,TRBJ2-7,CASSLQWGVEQYF,TGTGCCAGCAGCTTGCAGTGGGGTGTCGAGCAGTACTTC
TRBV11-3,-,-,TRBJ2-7,CASSLEHSGEQYF,TGTGCCAGCAGCTTGGAACATAGCGGCGAGCAGTACTTC
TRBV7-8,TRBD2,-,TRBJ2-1,CASSLTLTSGLYNEQFF,TGTGCCAGCAGCTTGACCCTAACTAGCGGACTATACAATGAGCAGTTCTTC
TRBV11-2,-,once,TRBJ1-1,CASSLRGLEAFF,TGTGCCAGCAGCTTAAGGGGACTTGAAGCTTTCTTT
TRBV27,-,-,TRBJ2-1,CASTWLGGQNYNEQFF,TGTGCCAGCACATGGCTAGGCGGACAAAACTACAATGAGCAGTTCTTC
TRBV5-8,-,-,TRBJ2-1,CASSFPSGSPNWNEQFF,TGTGCCAGCAGCTTCCCGTCGGGCTCTCCAAATTGGAATGAGCAGTTCTTC
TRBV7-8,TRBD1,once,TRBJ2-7,CASSLDRGLFYEQYF,TGTGCCAGCAGCTTAGACAGGGGCCTTTTCTACGAGCAGTACTTC
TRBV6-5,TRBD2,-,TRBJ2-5,CASSYSSSGLETQYF,TGTGCCAGCAGTTACTCGTCTAGCGGGCTGGAGACCCAGTACTTC
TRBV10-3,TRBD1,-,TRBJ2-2,CAISEDRAGELFF,TGTGCCATCAGTGAGGACAGGGCCGGGGAGCTGTTTTTT
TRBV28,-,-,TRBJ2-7,CASWGGRDHEQYF,TGTGCCAGCTGGGGCGGCAGAGACCACGAGCAGTACTTC
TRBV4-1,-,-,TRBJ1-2,CASSQVGQPLFYGYTF,TGCGCCAGCAGCCAAGTGGGACAACCGTTATTCTATGGCTACACCTTC
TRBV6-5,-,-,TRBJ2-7,CASSYSRAYTSYEQYF,TGTGCCAGCAGTTACTCGAGGGCGTATACCTCCTACGAGCAGTACTTC
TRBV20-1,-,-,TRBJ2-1,CSAGDAGEQFF,TGCAGTGCTGGGGACGCGGGTGAGCAGTTCTTC
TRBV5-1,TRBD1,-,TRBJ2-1,CASSLAGQTYNEQFF,TGCGCCAGCAGCTTGGCGGGACAGACCTACAATGAGCAGTTCTTC
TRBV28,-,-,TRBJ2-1,CASSLLDRGQFF,TGTGCCAGCAGTTTATTGGACAGAGGGCAGTTCTTC
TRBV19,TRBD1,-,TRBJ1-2,CASSATGRYGYTF,TGTGCCAGTAGTGCGACAGGGCGGTATGGCTACACCTTC
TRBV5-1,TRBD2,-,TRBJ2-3,CASSLSGLAGGTDTQYF,TGCGCCAGCAGCTTGTCCGGGTTAGCGGGAGGCACAGATACGCAGTATTTT